The 29 T cell receptor beta chains below all came from one sample that was sequenced in a study of blood T cell repertoires in COVID-19. Some clones are missing from TCRdb's copy, which holds only in-frame ones; the method was immunoSEQ multiplex PCR. Among roughly 70,000 clones listed, approximately 80% were seen once. Sample: peripheral blood. The receptors derive from a man in his sixties or seventies who had recovered from COVID-19.

The chain links TRBV10-3 to TRBJ2-4, with 9 bases identical to TRBD2. After removal of 0 bases from V and 6 bases from J, the junction contained 3 bases not matched to a gene. Germline CDR1 is ENHRY and CDR2 is SYGVKD. CDR3 length equals 15 residues. The CDR3 protein is CAISESGSGGNIQYF. CDR3 DNA sequence: TGTGCCATCAGTGAGTCTGGTAGCGGGGGAAACATTCAGTACTTC.

This chain connects TRBV7-2 to TRBJ1-6; D remains ambiguous. The germline CDR1 and CDR2 sequences are SGHTA and FQGNSA. The CDR3 has 15 amino acids. The V gene lost 1 base and the J gene lost 0 bases, with 4 bases spanning the gap. The CDR3 protein is CASSLDNSYNSPLHF. CDR3 nucleotide sequence: TGTGCCAGCAGCTTAGATAACTCCTATAATTCACCCCTCCACTTT.

The CDR3 DNA reads TGTGCCAGTAGTACCCACCGAACATTGCGGGGCACTGAAGCTTTCTTT. Its translation is CASSTHRTLRGTEAFF. The chain links TRBV19 to TRBJ1-1; no definite D call. Trimming removed 4 bases from V and 4 bases from J, with 19 bases in between. CDR3 size: 16 residues. Germline V lookup: CDR1 LNHDA, CDR2 SQIVND (reference sequence). The full variable domain, with the rest looked up from reference TRBV19 and TRBJ1-1, is DGGITQSPKYLFRKEGQNVTLSCEQNLNHDAMYWYRQDPGQGLRLIYYSQIVNDFQKGDIAEGYSVSREKKESFPLTVTSAQKNPTAFYLCASSTHRTLRGTEAFFGQGTRLTVV.

The sample holds one count of this clone. This chain uses TRBV7-2 with TRBJ2-1; TRBD1 matches at 8 bases. V shed 1 base, J shed 2 bases, and the junction held 1 base outside the gene matches. This CDR3 contains 15 residues. Germline CDR1 is SGHTA and CDR2 is FQGNSA. CDR3 loop: CASSLEQGAYNEQFF. The DNA of the CDR3 is TGTGCCAGCAGCTTAGAACAGGGGGCCTACAATGAGCAGTTCTTC.

J is TRBJ2-1 and V is TRBV2; 7 bases map to TRBD2. CDR1 SNHLY and CDR2 FYNNEI come from the germline V gene. The CDR3 consists of 15 residues. V dropped 3 bases and J dropped 5; count of bases not matched to a gene: 7. The CDR3 DNA follows: TGTGCCAGCAGTGAGCAATTTGCGGGAGACAATGAGCAGTTCTTC. Translating gives CASSEQFAGDNEQFF.

The V call is TRBV5-5, the J call TRBJ2-7, with D perhaps TRBD2 (6 bases). Germline V gene data show CDR1 as SGHKS and CDR2 as YYEKEE (reference sequence). This CDR3 is 15 amino acids long. The V and J ends lost 4 bases and 0 bases respectively, with 14 bases between them. The chain's CDR3 is CASSPWAGSSYEQYF. The CDR3 nucleotides are TGTGCCAGCAGCCCTTGGGCCGGGAGCTCCTACGAGCAGTACTTC.

The chain employs TRBV5-5 and TRBJ1-2; D not certain. Trimming removed 0 bases from V and 7 bases from J, with 13 bases in between. In germline, CDR1 is SGHKS, CDR2 YYEKEE (reference sequence). The length of the CDR3 is 14 residues. CDR3 bases: TGTGCCAGCAGCTTGGAACTTCAGGTCGGTGGCTACACCTTC. This encodes CASSLELQVGGYTF.

This clone was detected once. This chain joins TRBV27 and TRBJ2-5, with 9 nucleotides matching TRBD1. Germline V gene sequence: CDR1 MNHEY, CDR2 SMNVEV (reference sequence). V was pared by 6 bases and J by 4 bases, with 12 bases of the junction left unmatched. This CDR3 is 16 amino acids long. CDR3 coding DNA: TGTGCCAGCAGGGGCCTCCGGGACAGGGACCGAGAGACCCAGTACTTC. Translated: CASRGLRDRDRETQYF.

This clone was detected once. The chain joins TRBV5-1 to TRBJ1-3; D unresolved. Trimming stripped 0 bases from V and 4 bases from J, with 8 bases between. Germline V gene lookup returns CDR1 SGHRS and CDR2 YFSETQ. The CDR3 totals 14 residues. The CDR3 loop is CASSLVAEGNTIYF. The CDR3 nucleotides read TGCGCCAGCAGCTTGGTCGCGGAGGGAAACACCATATATTTT.

This clone was detected a few times. This chain uses TRBV14 with TRBJ2-7; 9 positions match TRBD2. CDR3 length: 19 residues. Per germline, CDR1 SGHDN and CDR2 FVKESK. Trimming at V came to 2 bases and at J to 4 bases, leaving 18 bases not matched to a gene. The CDR3 here is CASSQRRAGGLPGLYEQYF. The CDR3 nucleotides read TGTGCCAGCAGCCAACGCAGAGCGGGAGGTCTCCCCGGGCTATACGAGCAGTACTTC.

The chain uses TRBV5-6 and TRBJ1-2; a weak D match, TRBD1 (5 bases). V was cut by 2 bases and J by 8 bases, with 13 bases left in between. This CDR3 comprises 13 residues. Germline V gives CDR1 SGHDT, CDR2 YYEEEE. CDR3 bases: TGTGCCAGCAGCTTCTCCAGGGATAGCGGCTACACCTTC. Translation: CASSFSRDSGYTF.

This clone turned up a few times. The CDR3 loop is CASSYTLWGLSNQPQHF. CDR3 DNA: TGTGCCAGCAGTTACACCCTTTGGGGGCTCAGCAATCAGCCCCAGCATTTT. The chain has TRBV6-2 or TRBV6-3 and TRBJ1-5; maybe TRBD1 (6 bases). The CDR3 length is 17 residues. From germline, CDR1 is MNHEY and CDR2 SVGEGT. V was shortened by 2 bases and J by 1 base, with 15 bases between the two germline ends.

J is TRBJ1-6 and V is TRBV12-3 or TRBV12-4, with 8 bases identical to TRBD1. The CDR3 contains 13 residues. With V trimmed by 5 bases and J by 10 bases, 4 bases remained unmatched. The CDR3 region is CASSPDRVSPLHF. The CDR3 bases are TGTGCCAGCAGTCCGGACAGGGTGTCACCCCTCCACTTT.

The V call is TRBV19, the J call TRBJ2-6; 10 bases fit TRBD1. The CDR3 covers 20 residues. Germline trimming cut 4 bases from V and 2 bases from J; bases unmatched to any gene: 14. CDR1 and CDR2 from the germline V gene are LNHDA and SQIVND (reference sequence). CDR3 region: CASSRAGTGAQGAGANVLTF. CDR3 sequence (DNA): TGTGCCAGTAGTAGAGCCGGGACAGGGGCCCAGGGAGCTGGGGCCAACGTCCTGACTTTC.

The chain has TRBV7-9 and TRBJ2-2; no definite D call. Germline V gene sequence: CDR1 SEHNR, CDR2 FQNEAQ (reference sequence). V lost 1 base to trimming and J lost 4 bases, with 7 bases between them. This CDR3 spans 14 amino acids. CDR3 in amino acids: CASSLVEVTGELFF. The DNA for the CDR3 is TGTGCCAGCAGCTTAGTTGAGGTCACCGGGGAGCTGTTTTTT.

The chain couples TRBV10-3 to TRBJ1-2; D might be TRBD1 (6 bases). The germline V and J ends were trimmed by 8 bases and 3 bases, with 13 bases remaining between them. Germline V gene lookup returns CDR1 ENHRY and CDR2 SYGVKD. This CDR3 has 13 residues. The CDR3 nucleotides read TGTGCCATCCGTGGGGGCCGAGACTATGGCTACACCTTC. It encodes CAIRGGRDYGYTF.

This chain links TRBV27 with TRBJ2-1; 7 bases line up with TRBD1. Germline trimming cut 1 base from V and 1 base from J; bases unmatched to any gene: 1. The CDR3 loop spans 15 amino acids. Per germline, CDR1 MNHEY and CDR2 SMNVEV (reference sequence). The DNA for the CDR3 is TGTGCCAGCAGTTTATTACAGGGGTCCTACAATGAGCAGTTCTTC. Its translation: CASSLLQGSYNEQFF.

The chain joins TRBV2 to TRBJ1-2; perhaps TRBD1 as D (5 bases). The CDR3 length is 14 residues. V lost 0 bases and J 3 bases, leaving 8 bases between the germline ends. Per the germline V gene, CDR1 is SNHLY and CDR2 is FYNNEI. The CDR3: CASSEARVYYGYTF. The CDR3 coding sequence is TGTGCCAGCAGTGAAGCCAGGGTTTACTATGGCTACACCTTC.

The rearrangement joins TRBV11-2 to TRBJ2-7; 11 nucleotides align to TRBD1. The CDR3 is made up of 15 amino acids. CDR1 and CDR2 (germline): SGHAT, FQNNGV. V lost 5 bases to trimming and J lost 7 bases; unmatched junction nucleotides: 10. CDR3 loop: CASSPRTGGPWEQYF. The CDR3 region has the DNA TGTGCCAGCAGCCCTAGGACAGGGGGCCCCTGGGAGCAGTACTTC.

V usage is TRBV28 and J usage is TRBJ1-5, with a tentative D call TRBD1 (6 bases). Germline CDR1 is MDHEN and CDR2 is SYDVKM. The ends were cut back, 6 bases at V and 2 bases at J, with 20 bases in the middle. This CDR3 is 17 amino acids long. CDR3 sequence: CASRTPTGRMGNQPQHF. CDR3 DNA sequence: TGTGCCAGCAGAACCCCTACAGGGAGAATGGGCAATCAGCCCCAGCATTTT.

The chain employs TRBV6-5 and TRBJ2-3; 11 bases agree with TRBD2. From germline, CDR1 is MNHEY and CDR2 SVGAGI. CDR3 length: 13 amino acids. J gave up 6 bases and V 6 bases, and 2 bases lay outside the gene matches. The CDR3 DNA is TGTGCCAGCAGACTAGCGGGAGCCGATACGCAGTATTTT. Protein: CASRLAGADTQYF.

The chain links TRBV6-2 or TRBV6-3 to TRBJ2-3; 8 positions agree with TRBD1. V lost 2 bases, J lost 3 bases, and 13 bases stayed unmatched. Looked up from germline, CDR1 is MNHEY and CDR2 is SVGEGT. The CDR3 is 18 residues long. This CDR3 reads CASSYQTKGRGLTDTQYF. In DNA, the CDR3 is TGTGCCAGCAGTTACCAAACGAAGGGCAGGGGGCTGACAGATACGCAGTATTTT.

V is TRBV29-1 and J is TRBJ1-2; TRBD1 matches at 7 bases. Germline V lookup: CDR1 SQVTM, CDR2 ANQGSEA. CDR3 length: 14 amino acids. V shed 7 bases and J 4 bases; nucleotides not matched to a gene: 12. The CDR3 loop reads CSAQTERDSYGYTF. The CDR3 DNA is TGCAGCGCACAGACCGAAAGGGACAGCTATGGCTACACCTTC.

The chain recombines TRBV5-8 with TRBJ2-1; 8 bases match TRBD1. The CDR3 loop spans 17 amino acids. V trimming: 4 bases; J trimming: 2 bases; junction bases outside the gene matches: 11. In germline, CDR1 is SGHTS, CDR2 YDEGEE. In DNA form, the CDR3 reads TGTGCCAGCAGCCCGGCCAGGGGGCTAGGAGCCTACAATGAGCAGTTCTTC. It is translated as CASSPARGLGAYNEQFF.

The chain employs TRBV6-6 and TRBJ2-1; 12 bases fit TRBD2. V was pared by 6 bases and J by 4 bases, with 4 bases of the junction left unmatched. The CDR3 sequence is 15 residues long. Germline V gives CDR1 MNHNY, CDR2 SVGAGI (reference sequence). The CDR3 spells CASSQGLAGYNEQFF. The CDR3 region has the DNA TGTGCCAGCAGCCAAGGACTAGCGGGATACAATGAGCAGTTCTTC.

The chain employs TRBV19 and TRBJ1-4, with D hard to call. The CDR3 runs to 15 residues. With 3 bases removed from V and 2 bases from J, the gap between germline ends came to 10 bases. Germline loops: CDR1 LNHDA, CDR2 SQIVND (reference sequence). CDR3 bases: TGTGCCAGTAGTATTCGGAGTATCACTAATGAAAAACTGTTTTTT. Translated, it gives CASSIRSITNEKLFF.

The rearrangement joins TRBV7-2 to TRBJ2-7; 9 nucleotides line up with TRBD1. The ends lost 3 bases at V and 4 bases at J; junction bases unmatched: 7. The CDR3 loop spans 15 amino acids. Germline CDR1 SGHTA, CDR2 FQGNSA. CDR3: CASSLSGTGLYEQYF. In DNA, the CDR3 is TGTGCCAGCAGCTTGTCCGGGACAGGGCTATACGAGCAGTACTTC.

The chain recombines TRBV27 with TRBJ1-2; 10 bases fit TRBD1. Germline values: CDR1 MNHEY, CDR2 SMNVEV (reference sequence). J lost 4 bases, V lost 3 bases, and 5 bases had no gene match. The CDR3 sequence is 15 residues long. This chain's CDR3 is CASSFRDRGSYGYTF. The CDR3 nucleotides are TGTGCCAGCAGTTTCCGGGACAGGGGTAGCTATGGCTACACCTTC.

V usage is TRBV9 and J usage is TRBJ2-7; D may be TRBD2 (6 bases). Looked up from germline, CDR1 is SGDLS and CDR2 is YYNGEE. Trimming took 0 bases from V and 7 from J, leaving 14 bases between them. The CDR3 is 14 residues long. The CDR3 nucleotides are TGTGCCAGCAGCGTAGTGGGGGGTTACTCTGAGCAGTACTTC. It translates to CASSVVGGYSEQYF.